Below, 16 T cell receptor beta chains from the same sample are listed, as sequenced in a study of blood T cell repertoires in COVID-19. Using immunoSEQ multiplex PCR, the repertoire was profiled, and TCRdb retains in-frame clones only, with some absent. The sample lists 250,000 or so clones, roughly 90% seen once, with 2% to 2.5% in the top ten. Source material: peripheral blood. The receptors derive from an older woman with COVID-19, enrolled during active disease.

V gene TRBV19 combines with J gene TRBJ2-1; a possible D gene is TRBD2 (5 bases). Germline V lookup: CDR1 LNHDA, CDR2 SQIVND (reference sequence). Trimming left V 1 base short and J 6 bases short, with 13 bases between. The CDR3 is made up of 15 amino acids. This CDR3 reads CASSIAGVRINEQFF. In nucleotides, the CDR3 is TGTGCCAGTAGTATAGCCGGGGTCCGTATCAATGAGCAGTTCTTC.

Turning to this clone: The same CDR3 can be traced to other DNA sequences in this sample. This chain uses TRBV29-1 with TRBJ1-2; TRBD1 aligns across 8 bases. V shed 3 bases, J shed 8 bases, and the junction held 2 bases outside the gene matches. The V gene's germline CDR1 is SQVTM and CDR2 ANQGSEA. The CDR3 is made up of 11 amino acids. Here the CDR3 reads CSVEDRAGYTF. CDR3 nucleotide sequence: TGCAGCGTTGAGGACAGGGCGGGCTACACCTTC. The variable domain in full, completed from reference TRBV29-1 and TRBJ1-2, reads SAVISQKPSRDICQRGTSLTIQCQVDSQVTMMFWYRQQPGQSLTLIATANQGSEATYESGFVIDKFPISRPNLTFSTLTVSNMSPEDSSIYLCSVEDRAGYTFGSGTRLTVV.

This clone was detected once. The chain links TRBV7-9 to TRBJ2-2; TRBD1 matches 12 bases. The CDR3 is 17 residues long. Germline V gives CDR1 SEHNR, CDR2 FQNEAQ (reference sequence). The ends lost 4 bases at V and 6 bases at J; junction bases unmatched: 9. The DNA of the CDR3 is TGTGCCAGCAGCTCGACCGGGACAGGGGGCCGGGCCGGGGAGCTGTTTTTT. This encodes CASSSTGTGGRAGELFF.

The V and J genes are TRBV18 and TRBJ1-4; possibly TRBD1 for D (6 bases). The V gene lost 4 bases and the J gene lost 5 bases, with 11 bases spanning the gap. The CDR3 is 14 amino acids. The germline V gene encodes CDR1 KGHSH and CDR2 LQKENI. In nucleotides, the CDR3 is TGTGCCAGCTCACTGGACAGAAGGAATGAAAAACTGTTTTTT. It is translated as CASSLDRRNEKLFF.

The genes are TRBV5-4 and TRBJ1-2; TRBD1 is a possible D gene (5 bases). The ends were cut back, 4 bases at V and 6 bases at J, with 13 bases in the middle. CDR3 length: 13 amino acids. Germline CDR1 reads SGHNT; CDR2 reads YYREEE (reference sequence). The CDR3 coding sequence is TGTGCCAGCAGCCCTGACAGAGGAAATGGCTACACCTTC. This encodes CASSPDRGNGYTF.

The chain is built from TRBV9 and TRBJ2-7; D ambiguous. The V gene lost 0 bases and the J gene lost 2 bases, with 9 bases spanning the gap. The CDR3 contains 14 residues. Germline assignment: CDR1 SGDLS and CDR2 YYNGEE. The CDR3 sequence is CASSVGLLAYEQYF. The CDR3 nucleotides are TGTGCCAGCAGCGTAGGTTTGCTAGCCTACGAGCAGTACTTC.

The count of this clone is one. The chain is built from TRBV10-3 and TRBJ2-5; 8 nucleotides agree with TRBD1. Germline CDR1 reads ENHRY; CDR2 reads SYGVKD. This CDR3 comprises 15 residues. With 6 bases clipped from V and 1 base from J, the junction kept 7 bases outside the gene matches. CDR3 sequence reads: CAIRGQGFGQETQYF. The DNA of the CDR3 is TGTGCCATCAGAGGACAGGGTTTCGGCCAAGAGACCCAGTACTTC.

The chain employs TRBV2 and TRBJ2-1, with D tentatively TRBD1 (5 bases). Germline-derived CDR1 and CDR2 are SNHLY and FYNNEI. V was trimmed by 7 bases and J by 7 bases, leaving 5 bases between them. This CDR3 is 10 amino acids long. The CDR3 nucleotides read TGTGCCAGCAAGGGGAATGAGCAGTTCTTC. Amino acids: CASKGNEQFF.

This clone was recorded once. The V call is TRBV15, the J call TRBJ2-3; 10 nucleotides align to TRBD2. CDR1 is LNHNV, CDR2 YYDKDF, per germline (reference sequence). The CDR3 totals 20 residues. J lost 2 bases, V lost 1 base, and 15 bases had no gene match. The CDR3 DNA follows: TGTGCCACCAGCAGAGGGCCGAGGCTAGCGGGGGCCCGAATCACAGATACGCAGTATTTT. Its protein product is CATSRGPRLAGARITDTQYF.

This clone showed up just a few times. The chain links TRBV6-1 to TRBJ2-5; a possible D gene is TRBD2 (6 bases). V was trimmed by 2 bases and J by 6 bases, leaving 13 bases between them. Germline lookup yields CDR1 MNHNS and CDR2 SASEGT. The CDR3 contains 14 residues. CDR3 amino acids: CASSEIVGRKTQYF. The CDR3, as DNA: TGTGCCAGCAGTGAAATTGTAGGGAGGAAGACCCAGTACTTC.

The rearrangement links TRBV27 to TRBJ1-1; a possible D gene is TRBD1 (5 bases). The CDR3 covers 15 residues. V was cut by 5 bases and J by 5 bases, with 18 bases left in between. The germline V gene encodes CDR1 MNHEY and CDR2 SMNVEV (reference sequence). CDR3 amino acids: CASSISSGGETEAFF. Written as DNA, the CDR3 is TGTGCCAGCAGTATCTCTTCCGGGGGGGAGACTGAAGCTTTCTTT.

Only one count was recorded for this clone. J is TRBJ2-5 and V is TRBV6-2 or TRBV6-3, with a possible D match to TRBD2 (7 bases). The germline V and J ends were trimmed by 2 bases and 5 bases, with 18 bases remaining between them. Per germline, CDR1 MNHEY and CDR2 SVGEGT. CDR3 length: 16 amino acids. The CDR3 is CASSYHGAGARETQYF. CDR3 bases: TGTGCCAGCAGTTACCATGGGGCGGGGGCCCGGGAGACCCAGTACTTC.

V and J are TRBV28 and TRBJ1-5, with D hard to call. Germline V gene lookup returns CDR1 MDHEN and CDR2 SYDVKM. The V and J ends lost 2 bases and 3 bases respectively, with 14 bases between them. The CDR3 is 16 residues long. The CDR3 sequence is CASSLPGLEINQPQHF. The CDR3, as DNA: TGTGCCAGCAGTTTACCGGGTCTGGAAATCAATCAGCCCCAGCATTTT. The whole variable domain, remainder taken from reference TRBV28 and TRBJ1-5, is DVKVTQSSRYLVKRTGEKVFLECVQDMDHENMFWYRQDPGLGLRLIYFSYDVKMKEKGDIPEGYSVSREKKERFSLILESASTNQTSMYLCASSLPGLEINQPQHFGDGTRLSIL.

Comment on this clone: At one boundary the junction diverges from the germline segment, which might be a read error. The rearrangement uses TRBV25-1 and TRBJ1-3; 7 nucleotides align to TRBD1. CDR1 and CDR2 from the germline V gene are MGHDK and SYGVNS. This CDR3 is built from 16 residues. The CDR3 sequence: CASSEYGTVSRNTIYF. The CDR3, as DNA: TGTGCCAGCAGTGAATATGGGACAGTCTCTCGAAACACCATATATTTT.

This clone was seen once. CDR3 nucleotides: TGTGCCAGCAGCTTGGGCACAGGGGGAGAGAGAAAACTGTTTTTT. This codes for CASSLGTGGERKLFF. This chain uses TRBV5-5 with TRBJ1-4; TRBD1 agrees at 8 bases. The junction had 8 bases not matched to a gene; V was cut back by 0 bases and J by 10 bases. This CDR3 is 15 amino acids long. Germline CDR1 and CDR2: SGHKS and YYEKEE (reference sequence).

CDR3 DNA: TGTGCCAGCAGCTCATTACGGAGCAATCAGCCCCAGCATTTT. This encodes CASSSLRSNQPQHF. V and J are TRBV11-3 and TRBJ1-5; no definite D call. The CDR3 has 14 residues. The V gene lost 4 bases and the J gene lost 1 base, with 8 bases spanning the gap. CDR1 is SGHNT and CDR2 is YENEEA in the germline V gene.